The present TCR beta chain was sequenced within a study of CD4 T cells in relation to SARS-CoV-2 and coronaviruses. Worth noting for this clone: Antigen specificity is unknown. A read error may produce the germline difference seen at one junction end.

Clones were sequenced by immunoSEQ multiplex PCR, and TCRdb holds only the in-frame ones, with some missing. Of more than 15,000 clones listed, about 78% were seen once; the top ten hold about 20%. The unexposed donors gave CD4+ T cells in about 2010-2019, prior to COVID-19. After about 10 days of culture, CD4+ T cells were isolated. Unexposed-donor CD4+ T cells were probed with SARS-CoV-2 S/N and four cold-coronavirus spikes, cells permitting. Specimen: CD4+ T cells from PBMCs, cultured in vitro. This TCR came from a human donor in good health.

CDR3 region: CASSSPSYGNF. The CDR3 coding sequence is TGTGCCAGCAGTTCGCCCTCCTACGGGAACTTC. The J gene is TRBJ2-7, the V gene TRBV28, with a tentative D call TRBD2 (5 bases). Germline-derived CDR1 and CDR2 are MDHEN and SYDVKM. The CDR3 covers 11 residues.